This TCR beta chain emerged from a study of T cell responses to AZD1222 COVID-19 vaccine. The CDR3 is 12 amino acids. Between the trimmed V and J ends, which lost 5 bases and 1 base, there was a span of 2 bases. CDR1 KGHSH and CDR2 LQKENI come from the germline V gene. Libraries were prepared by immunoSEQ multiplex PCR; TCRdb keeps only in-frame clonotypes and omits some of them. The sample holds about 140,000 clones; 80% to 95% are singletons and the top ten take 1% to 1.5%. The table lists this clone with a count of one. Its antigen is undetermined. Study-wide results and limits: In the spike-specific TCR repertoire, nearly half reportedly target unmutated variant regions. Spike was spanned by vaccine-associated CD4 TCRs, which were dominant at 160-218 and 743-854. The study sampled repertoires only after the peak T cell response. Following two doses of AZD1222, Spike-specific TCR breadth and depth rose.

Sample: peripheral blood, taken 28 days after the second AZD1222 dose. The chain links TRBV18 to TRBJ2-2; D is unresolved. The clonotype originates from an adult who received the AZD1222 COVID-19 vaccine. Here the CDR3 DNA reads TGTGCCAGCTCATTGAACACCGGGGAGCTGTTTTTT. It yields the protein CASSLNTGELFF.